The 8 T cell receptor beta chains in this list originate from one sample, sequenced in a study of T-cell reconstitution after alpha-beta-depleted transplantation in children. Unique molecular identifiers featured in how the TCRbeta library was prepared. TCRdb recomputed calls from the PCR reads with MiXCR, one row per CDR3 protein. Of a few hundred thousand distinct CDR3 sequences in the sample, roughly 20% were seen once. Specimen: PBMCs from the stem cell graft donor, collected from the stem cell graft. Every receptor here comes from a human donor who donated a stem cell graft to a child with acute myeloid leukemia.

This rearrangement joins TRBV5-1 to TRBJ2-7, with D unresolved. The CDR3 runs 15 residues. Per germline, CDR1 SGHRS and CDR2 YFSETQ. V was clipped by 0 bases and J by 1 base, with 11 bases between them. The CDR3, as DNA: TGCGCCAGCAGCTTGGGAGGCTATATATCCTACGAGCAGTACTTC. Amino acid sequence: CASSLGGYISYEQYF. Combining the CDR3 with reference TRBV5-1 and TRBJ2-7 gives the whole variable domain KAGVTQTPRYLIKTRGQQVTLSCSPISGHRSVSWYQQTPGQGLQFLFEYFSETQRNKGNFPGRFSGRQFSNSRSEMNVSTLELGDSALYLCASSLGGYISYEQYFGPGTRLTVT.

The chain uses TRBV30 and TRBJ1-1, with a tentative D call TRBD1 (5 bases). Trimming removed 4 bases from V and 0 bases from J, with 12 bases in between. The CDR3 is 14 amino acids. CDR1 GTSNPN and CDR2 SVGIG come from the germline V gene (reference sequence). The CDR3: CAWIPGRMNTEAFF. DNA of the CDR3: TGTGCCTGGATTCCGGGACGCATGAACACTGAAGCTTTCTTT.

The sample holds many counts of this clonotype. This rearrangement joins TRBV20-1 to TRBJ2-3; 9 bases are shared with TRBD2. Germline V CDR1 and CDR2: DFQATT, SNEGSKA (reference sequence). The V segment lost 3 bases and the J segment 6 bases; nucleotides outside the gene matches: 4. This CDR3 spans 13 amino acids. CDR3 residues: CSASSSGIDTQYF. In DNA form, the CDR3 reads TGCAGTGCTAGTTCTAGCGGGATCGATACGCAGTATTTT.

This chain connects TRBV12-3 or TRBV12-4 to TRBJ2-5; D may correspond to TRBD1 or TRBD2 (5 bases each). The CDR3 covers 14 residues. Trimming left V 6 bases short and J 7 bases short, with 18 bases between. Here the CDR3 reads CASRSRGADGTQYF. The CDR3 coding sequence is TGTGCCAGCAGATCCCGGGGCGCGGACGGGACCCAGTACTTC.

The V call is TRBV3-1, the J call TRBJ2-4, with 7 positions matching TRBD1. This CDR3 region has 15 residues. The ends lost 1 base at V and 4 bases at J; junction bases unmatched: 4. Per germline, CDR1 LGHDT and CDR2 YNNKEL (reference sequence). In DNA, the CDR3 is TGTGCCAGCAGCCAAGTAGGGGGACAGAAAAACATTCAGTACTTC. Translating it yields CASSQVGGQKNIQYF.

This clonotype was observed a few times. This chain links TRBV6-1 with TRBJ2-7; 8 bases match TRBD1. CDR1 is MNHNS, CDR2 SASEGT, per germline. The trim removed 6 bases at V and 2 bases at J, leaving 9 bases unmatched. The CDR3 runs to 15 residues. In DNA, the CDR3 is TGTGCCAGCAGAACAGCCGGGACAGGCGCCTACGAGCAGTACTTC. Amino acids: CASRTAGTGAYEQYF.

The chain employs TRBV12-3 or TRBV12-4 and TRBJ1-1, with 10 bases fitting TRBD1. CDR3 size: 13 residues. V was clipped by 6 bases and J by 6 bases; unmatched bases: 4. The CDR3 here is CASSPGTGAEAFF. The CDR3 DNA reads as TGTGCCAGCAGCCCCGGGACAGGGGCTGAAGCTTTCTTT.

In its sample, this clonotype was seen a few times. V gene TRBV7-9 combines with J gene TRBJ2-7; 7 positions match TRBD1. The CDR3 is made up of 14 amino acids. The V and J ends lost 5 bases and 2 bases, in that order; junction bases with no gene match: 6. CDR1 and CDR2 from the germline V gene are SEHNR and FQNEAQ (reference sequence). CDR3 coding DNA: TGTGCCAGCAGCGCAGGGGGAATTACCTACGAGCAGTACTTC. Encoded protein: CASSAGGITYEQYF.